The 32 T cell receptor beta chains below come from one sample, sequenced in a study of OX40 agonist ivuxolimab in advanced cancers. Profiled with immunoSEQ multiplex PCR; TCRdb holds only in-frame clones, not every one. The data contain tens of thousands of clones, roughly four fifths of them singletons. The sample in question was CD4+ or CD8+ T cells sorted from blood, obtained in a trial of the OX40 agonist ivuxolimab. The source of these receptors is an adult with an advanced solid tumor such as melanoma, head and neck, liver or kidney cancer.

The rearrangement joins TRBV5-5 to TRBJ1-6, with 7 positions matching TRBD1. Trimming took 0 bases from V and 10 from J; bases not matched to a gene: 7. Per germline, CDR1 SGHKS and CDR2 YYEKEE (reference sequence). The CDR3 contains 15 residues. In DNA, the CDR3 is TGTGCCAGCAGCTTGGCCGTGACAGGGACCTCACCCCTCCACTTT. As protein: CASSLAVTGTSPLHF.

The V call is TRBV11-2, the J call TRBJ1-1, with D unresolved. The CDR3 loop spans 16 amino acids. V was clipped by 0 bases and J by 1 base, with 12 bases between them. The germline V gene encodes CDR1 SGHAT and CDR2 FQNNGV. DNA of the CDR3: TGTGCCAGCAGCTTAGAAGCTGCCCTCGCGAACACTGAAGCTTTCTTT. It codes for CASSLEAALANTEAFF.

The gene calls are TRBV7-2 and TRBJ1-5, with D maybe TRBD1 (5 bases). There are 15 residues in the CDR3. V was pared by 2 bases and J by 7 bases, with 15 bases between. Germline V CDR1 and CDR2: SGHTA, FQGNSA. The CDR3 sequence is CASSLNWARDQPQHF. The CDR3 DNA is TGTGCCAGCAGCTTAAATTGGGCGCGGGACCAGCCCCAGCATTTT.

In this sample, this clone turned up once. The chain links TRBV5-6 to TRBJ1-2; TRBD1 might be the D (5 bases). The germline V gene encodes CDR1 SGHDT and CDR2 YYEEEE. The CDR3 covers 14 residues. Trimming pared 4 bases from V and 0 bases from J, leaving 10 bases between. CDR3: CASSPRVSNYGYTF. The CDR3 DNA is TGTGCCAGCAGCCCCAGGGTATCTAACTATGGCTACACCTTC.

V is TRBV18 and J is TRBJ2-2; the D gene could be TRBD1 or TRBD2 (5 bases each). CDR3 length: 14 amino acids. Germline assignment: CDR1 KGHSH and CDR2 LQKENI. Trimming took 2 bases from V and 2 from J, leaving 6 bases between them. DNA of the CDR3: TGTGCCAGCTCACCAGGGGGAAACACCGGGGAGCTGTTTTTT. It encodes CASSPGGNTGELFF.

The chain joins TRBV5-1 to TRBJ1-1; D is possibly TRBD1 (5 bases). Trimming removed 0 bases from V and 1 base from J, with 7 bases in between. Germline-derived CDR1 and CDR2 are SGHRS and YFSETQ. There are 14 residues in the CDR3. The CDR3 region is CASSLGQRNTEAFF. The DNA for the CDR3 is TGCGCCAGCAGCTTGGGACAGAGGAACACTGAAGCTTTCTTT.

The chain's CDR3 is CAWSPKQNQPQHF. In nucleotides, the CDR3 is TGTGCCTGGAGTCCGAAGCAAAATCAGCCCCAGCATTTT. This sequence joins TRBV30 and TRBJ1-5; D gene unclear. The V gene's germline CDR1 is GTSNPN and CDR2 SVGIG (reference sequence). The CDR3 spans 13 residues. V lost 2 bases, J lost 4 bases, and 9 bases lay in between.

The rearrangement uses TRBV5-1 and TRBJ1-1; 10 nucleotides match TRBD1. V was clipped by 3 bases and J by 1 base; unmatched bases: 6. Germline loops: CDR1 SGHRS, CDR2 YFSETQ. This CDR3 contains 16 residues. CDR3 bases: TGCGCCAGCAGCTATCGGACAGGGGGAGAGAACACTGAAGCTTTCTTT. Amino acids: CASSYRTGGENTEAFF.

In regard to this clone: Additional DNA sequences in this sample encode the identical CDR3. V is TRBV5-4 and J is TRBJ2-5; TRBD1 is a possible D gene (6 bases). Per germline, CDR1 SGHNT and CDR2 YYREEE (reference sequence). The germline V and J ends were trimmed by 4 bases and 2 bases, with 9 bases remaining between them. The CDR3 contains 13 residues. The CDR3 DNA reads TGTGCCAGCAGCCTGGACAGTCAAGAGACCCAGTACTTC. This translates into CASSLDSQETQYF.

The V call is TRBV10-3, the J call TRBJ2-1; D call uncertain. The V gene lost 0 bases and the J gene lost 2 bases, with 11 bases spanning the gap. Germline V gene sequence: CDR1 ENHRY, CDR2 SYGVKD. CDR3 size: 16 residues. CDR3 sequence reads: CAISESTHSTYNEQFF. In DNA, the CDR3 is TGTGCCATCAGTGAGTCGACGCACAGTACCTACAATGAGCAGTTCTTC.

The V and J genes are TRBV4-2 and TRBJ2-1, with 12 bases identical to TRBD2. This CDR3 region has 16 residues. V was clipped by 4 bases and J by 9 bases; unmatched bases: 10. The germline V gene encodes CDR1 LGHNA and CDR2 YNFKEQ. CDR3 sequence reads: CASSPGTSGSRGEQFF. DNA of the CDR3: TGTGCCAGCAGCCCGGGGACTAGCGGGTCGCGCGGTGAGCAGTTCTTC.

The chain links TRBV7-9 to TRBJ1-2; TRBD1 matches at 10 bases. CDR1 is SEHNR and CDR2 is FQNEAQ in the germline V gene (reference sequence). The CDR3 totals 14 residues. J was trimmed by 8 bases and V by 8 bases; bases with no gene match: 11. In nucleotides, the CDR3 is TGTGCCAGCGAGACAGGGGGCGGAGTAAGGGGCTACACCTTC. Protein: CASETGGGVRGYTF. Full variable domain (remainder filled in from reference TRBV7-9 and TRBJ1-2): DTGVSQNPRHKITKRGQNVTFRCDPISEHNRLYWYRQTLGQGPEFLTYFQNEAQLEKSRLLSDRFSAERPKGSFSTLEIQRTEQGDSAMYLCASETGGGVRGYTFGSGTRLTVV.

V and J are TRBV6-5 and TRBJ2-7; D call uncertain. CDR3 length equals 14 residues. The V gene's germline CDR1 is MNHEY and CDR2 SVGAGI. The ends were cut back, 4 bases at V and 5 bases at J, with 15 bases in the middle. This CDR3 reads CASSSPGSNHEQYF. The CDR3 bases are TGTGCCAGCAGTTCCCCCGGTAGCAATCACGAGCAGTACTTC.

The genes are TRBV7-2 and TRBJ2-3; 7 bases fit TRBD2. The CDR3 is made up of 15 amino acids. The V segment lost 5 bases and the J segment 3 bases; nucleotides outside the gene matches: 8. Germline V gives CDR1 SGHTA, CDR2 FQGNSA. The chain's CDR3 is CASSPDGGGTDTQYF. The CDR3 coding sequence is TGTGCCAGCAGCCCCGATGGGGGGGGTACAGATACGCAGTATTTT.

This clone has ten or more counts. The DNA of the CDR3 is TGTGCCAGTAGTATCTCGGGGGGGGGAAGACAGCCCCAGCATTTT. This sequence encodes CASSISGGGRQPQHF. V usage is TRBV19 and J usage is TRBJ1-5, with a weak D call TRBD1 (5 bases). The V and J ends lost 3 bases and 7 bases respectively, with 16 bases between them. CDR3 length: 15 amino acids. The germline CDR1 and CDR2 sequences are LNHDA and SQIVND (reference sequence).

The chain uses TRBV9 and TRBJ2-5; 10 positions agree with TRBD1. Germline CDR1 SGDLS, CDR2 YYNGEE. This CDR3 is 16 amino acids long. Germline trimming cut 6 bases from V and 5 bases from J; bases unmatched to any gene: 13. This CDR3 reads CASTTTTGGAGETQYF. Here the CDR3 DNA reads TGTGCCAGCACCACTACGACAGGGGGCGCGGGGGAGACCCAGTACTTC.

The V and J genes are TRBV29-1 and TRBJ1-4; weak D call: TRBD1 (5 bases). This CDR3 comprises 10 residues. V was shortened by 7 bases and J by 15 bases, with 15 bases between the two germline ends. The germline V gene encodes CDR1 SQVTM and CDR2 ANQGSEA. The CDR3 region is CSAGGVRVFF. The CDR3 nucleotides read TGCAGCGCTGGGGGGGTTAGGGTGTTTTTT.

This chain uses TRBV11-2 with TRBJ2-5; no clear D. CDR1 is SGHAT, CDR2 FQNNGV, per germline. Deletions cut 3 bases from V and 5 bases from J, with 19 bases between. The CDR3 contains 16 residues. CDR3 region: CASSFRISTLEETQYF. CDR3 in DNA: TGTGCCAGCAGCTTCCGAATATCAACGCTAGAGGAGACCCAGTACTTC.

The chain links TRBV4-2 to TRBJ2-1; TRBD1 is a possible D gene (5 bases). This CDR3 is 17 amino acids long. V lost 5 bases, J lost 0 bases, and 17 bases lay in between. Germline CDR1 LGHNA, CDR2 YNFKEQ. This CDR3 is CASSSGAGLGSYNEQFF. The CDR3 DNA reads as TGTGCCAGCAGCTCCGGCGCAGGGTTGGGCTCCTACAATGAGCAGTTCTTC.

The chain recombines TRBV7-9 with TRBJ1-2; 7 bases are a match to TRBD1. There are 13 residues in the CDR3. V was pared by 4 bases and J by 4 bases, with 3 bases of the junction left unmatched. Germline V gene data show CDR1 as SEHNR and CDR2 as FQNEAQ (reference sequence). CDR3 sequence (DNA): TGTGCCAGCAGCTCCAGGGGGACCTATGGCTACACCTTC. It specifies CASSSRGTYGYTF. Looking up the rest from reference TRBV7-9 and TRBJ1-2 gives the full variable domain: DTGVSQNPRHKITKRGQNVTFRCDPISEHNRLYWYRQTLGQGPEFLTYFQNEAQLEKSRLLSDRFSAERPKGSFSTLEIQRTEQGDSAMYLCASSSRGTYGYTFGSGTRLTVV.

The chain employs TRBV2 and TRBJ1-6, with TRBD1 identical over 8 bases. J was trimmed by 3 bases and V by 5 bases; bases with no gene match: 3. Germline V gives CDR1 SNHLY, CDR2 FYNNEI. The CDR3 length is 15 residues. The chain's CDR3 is CASSFDRGYNSPLHF. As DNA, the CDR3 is TGTGCCAGCAGTTTTGACAGGGGCTATAATTCACCCCTCCACTTT. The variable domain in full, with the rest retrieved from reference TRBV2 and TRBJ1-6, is EPEVTQTPSHQVTQMGQEVILRCVPISNHLYFYWYRQILGQKVEFLVSFYNNEISEKSEIFDDQFSVERPDGSNFTLKIRSTKLEDSAMYFCASSFDRGYNSPLHFGNGTRLTVT.

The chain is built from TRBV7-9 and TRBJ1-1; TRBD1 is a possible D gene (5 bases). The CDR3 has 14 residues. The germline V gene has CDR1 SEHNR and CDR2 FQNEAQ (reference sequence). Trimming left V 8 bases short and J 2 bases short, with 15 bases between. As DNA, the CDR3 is TGTGCCAGCTGTTCACAGGAACCAAACACTGAAGCTTTCTTT. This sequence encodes CASCSQEPNTEAFF.

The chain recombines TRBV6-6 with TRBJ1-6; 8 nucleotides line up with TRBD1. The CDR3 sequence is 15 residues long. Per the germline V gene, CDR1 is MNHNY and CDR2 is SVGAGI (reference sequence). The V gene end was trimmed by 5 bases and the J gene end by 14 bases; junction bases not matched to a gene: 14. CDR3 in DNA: TGTGCCAGCAGTCCCAAGGACAGGGCCCGTTGGGCCCTCCACTTT. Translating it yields CASSPKDRARWALHF.

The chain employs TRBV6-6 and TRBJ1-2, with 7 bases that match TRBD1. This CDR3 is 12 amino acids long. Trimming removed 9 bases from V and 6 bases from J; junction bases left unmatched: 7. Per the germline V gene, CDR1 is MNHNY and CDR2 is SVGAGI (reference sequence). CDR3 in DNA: TGTGCCAGTCGACAGGGTCACGATGGCTACACCTTC. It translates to CASRQGHDGYTF.

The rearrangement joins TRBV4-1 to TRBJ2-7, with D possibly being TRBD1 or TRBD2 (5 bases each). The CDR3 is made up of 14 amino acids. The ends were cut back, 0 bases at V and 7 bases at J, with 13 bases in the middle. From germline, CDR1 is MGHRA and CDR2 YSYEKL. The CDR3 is CASSQERGRREQYF. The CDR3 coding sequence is TGCGCCAGCAGCCAAGAAAGGGGAAGGAGGGAGCAGTACTTC.

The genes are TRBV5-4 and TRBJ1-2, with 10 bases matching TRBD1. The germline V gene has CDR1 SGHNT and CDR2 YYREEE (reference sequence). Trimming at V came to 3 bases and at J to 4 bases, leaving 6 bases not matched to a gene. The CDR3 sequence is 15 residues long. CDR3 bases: TGTGCCAGCAGCTCCCGGACAGGGGGTTCCTATGGCTACACCTTC. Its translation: CASSSRTGGSYGYTF.

CDR3 nucleotides: TGTGCCAGCGATGGGCAATCCTACGAGCAGTACTTC. The encoded protein is CASDGQSYEQYF. The chain links TRBV6-1 to TRBJ2-7, with D unclear. CDR3 length: 12 residues. V lost 8 bases to trimming and J lost 1 base, with 9 bases between them. Germline V gives CDR1 MNHNS, CDR2 SASEGT.

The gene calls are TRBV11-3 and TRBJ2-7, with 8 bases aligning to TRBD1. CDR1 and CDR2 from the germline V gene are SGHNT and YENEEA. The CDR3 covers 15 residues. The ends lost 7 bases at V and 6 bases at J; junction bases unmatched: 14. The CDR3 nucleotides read TGTGCCAGCACCCACGGACGGACAGGGATGGGCGAGCAGTACTTC. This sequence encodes CASTHGRTGMGEQYF.

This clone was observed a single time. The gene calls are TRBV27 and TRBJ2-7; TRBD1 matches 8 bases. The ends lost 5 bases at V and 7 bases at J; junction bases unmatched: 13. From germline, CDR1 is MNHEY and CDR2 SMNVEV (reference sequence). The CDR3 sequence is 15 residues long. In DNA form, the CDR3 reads TGTGCCAGCAGTCCGCGGACAGGGCCCTTGGGGGAGCAGTACTTC. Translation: CASSPRTGPLGEQYF.

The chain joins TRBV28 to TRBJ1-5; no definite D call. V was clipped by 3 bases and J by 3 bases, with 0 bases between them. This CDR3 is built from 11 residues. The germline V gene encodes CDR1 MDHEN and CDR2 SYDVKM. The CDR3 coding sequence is TGTGCCAGCAGTTTCAATCAGCCCCAGCATTTT. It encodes CASSFNQPQHF.

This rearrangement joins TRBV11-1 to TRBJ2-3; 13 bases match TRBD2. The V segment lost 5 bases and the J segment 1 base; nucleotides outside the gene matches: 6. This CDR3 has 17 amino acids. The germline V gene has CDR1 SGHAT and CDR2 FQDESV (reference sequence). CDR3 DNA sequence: TGTGCCAGCAGCCCTAGGACTAGCGGGAGACGCACAGATACGCAGTATTTT. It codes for CASSPRTSGRRTDTQYF.

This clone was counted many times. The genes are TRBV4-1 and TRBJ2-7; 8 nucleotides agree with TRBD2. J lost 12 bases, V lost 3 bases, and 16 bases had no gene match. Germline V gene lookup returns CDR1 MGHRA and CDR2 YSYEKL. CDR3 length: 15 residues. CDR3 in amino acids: CASSQARGDGRIWYF. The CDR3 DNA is TGCGCCAGCAGCCAGGCGCGGGGGGACGGCCGGATTTGGTACTTC.